This T cell receptor (beta chain) was found in a study of T-cell memory formation after mild COVID-19. One entry per CDR3 protein, called by TCRdb with MiXCR from the 5' RACE reads. The table lists around 320,000 distinct CDR3 sequences, less than 20% of them singletons. Per germline, CDR1 SGHVS and CDR2 FNYEAQ. The CDR3 runs 14 residues. V gave up 4 bases and J gave up 3 bases; unmatched junction bases: 4. The source is a man between 18 and 35 years old who had mild COVID-19 (a few samples of this study predate the infection). Cell type and time point are not known. V usage is TRBV7-6 and J usage is TRBJ1-1, with 8 positions matching TRBD1. Sequencing input: PBMCs or a T cell subset sorted from them (not recorded which). Here the CDR3 DNA reads TGTGCCAGCAGCTGGGACAGGTGGGACACTGAAGCTTTCTTT. Translation gives CASSWDRWDTEAFF.